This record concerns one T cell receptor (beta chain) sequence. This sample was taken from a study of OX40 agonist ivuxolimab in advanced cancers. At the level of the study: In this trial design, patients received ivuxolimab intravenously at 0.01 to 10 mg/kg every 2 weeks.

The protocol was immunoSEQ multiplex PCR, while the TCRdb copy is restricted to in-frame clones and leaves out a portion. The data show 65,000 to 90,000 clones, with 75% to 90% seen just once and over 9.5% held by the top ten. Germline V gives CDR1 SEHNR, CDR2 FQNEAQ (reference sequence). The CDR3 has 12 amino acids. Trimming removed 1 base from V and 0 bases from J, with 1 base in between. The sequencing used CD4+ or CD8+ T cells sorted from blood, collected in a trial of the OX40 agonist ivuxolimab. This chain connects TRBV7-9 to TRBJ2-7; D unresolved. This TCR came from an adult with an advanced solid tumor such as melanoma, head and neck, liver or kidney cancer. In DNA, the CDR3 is TGTGCCAGCAGCTTAGGCTCCTACGAGCAGTACTTC. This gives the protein CASSLGSYEQYF. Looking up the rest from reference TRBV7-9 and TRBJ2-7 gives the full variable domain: DTGVSQNPRHKITKRGQNVTFRCDPISEHNRLYWYRQTLGQGPEFLTYFQNEAQLEKSRLLSDRFSAERPKGSFSTLEIQRTEQGDSAMYLCASSLGSYEQYFGPGTRLTVT.